These 27 T cell receptor beta chains were all obtained from the same sample, sequenced in a study of OX40 agonist ivuxolimab in advanced cancers. TCRdb's table, derived via immunoSEQ multiplex PCR, lists solely in-frame clones and lacks some. The sample includes approximately 44,000 clones, 91% of them seen just once. Specimen: CD4+ or CD8+ T cells sorted from blood, collected in a trial of the OX40 agonist ivuxolimab. Every receptor here comes from an adult with an advanced solid tumor such as melanoma, head and neck, liver or kidney cancer.

This clone came up a few times. The V gene is TRBV19, the J gene TRBJ1-1; 7 positions agree with TRBD1. This CDR3 is 14 amino acids long. The germline gives CDR1 LNHDA, CDR2 SQIVND (reference sequence). Germline trimming cut 2 bases from V and 8 bases from J; bases unmatched to any gene: 8. The CDR3 DNA reads TGTGCCAGTAGTATAAACAGGGGATTATCCGAAGCTTTCTTT. It is translated as CASSINRGLSEAFF.

Notes on this clone: Other DNA sequences in the same sample also yield this CDR3. This chain connects TRBV6-5 to TRBJ2-7; D uncertain. Germline-derived CDR1 and CDR2 are MNHEY and SVGAGI. The CDR3 is made up of 14 amino acids. Between the trimmed V and J ends, which lost 0 bases and 0 bases, there was a span of 6 bases. In DNA form, the CDR3 reads TGTGCCAGCAGTTACTCGGCTAGCTCCTACGAGCAGTACTTC. Translating gives CASSYSASSYEQYF.

The rearrangement joins TRBV29-1 to TRBJ1-1; D gene uncertain. CDR3 size: 13 residues. Trimming took 6 bases from V and 6 from J, leaving 17 bases between them. Per the germline V gene, CDR1 is SQVTM and CDR2 is ANQGSEA. The CDR3 reads CSVVPQMAAEAFF. The CDR3, as DNA: TGCAGCGTCGTACCCCAAATGGCTGCTGAAGCTTTCTTT. The full variable domain, in which reference TRBV29-1 and TRBJ1-1 provide the parts outside the CDR3, is SAVISQKPSRDICQRGTSLTIQCQVDSQVTMMFWYRQQPGQSLTLIATANQGSEATYESGFVIDKFPISRPNLTFSTLTVSNMSPEDSSIYLCSVVPQMAAEAFFGQGTRLTVV.

The chain employs TRBV30 and TRBJ2-3, with a weak D call TRBD2 (5 bases). The V gene lost 1 base and the J gene lost 5 bases, with 10 bases spanning the gap. This CDR3 region has 13 residues. The germline V gene encodes CDR1 GTSNPN and CDR2 SVGIG (reference sequence). CDR3 sequence reads: CAWSGTGLDTQYF. The DNA of the CDR3 is TGTGCCTGGAGTGGAACGGGATTAGATACGCAGTATTTT.

The chain uses TRBV4-1 and TRBJ2-3; a possible D gene is TRBD2 (6 bases). The CDR3 loop spans 19 amino acids. With 0 bases removed from V and 3 bases from J, the gap between germline ends came to 22 bases. Germline CDR1 reads MGHRA; CDR2 reads YSYEKL. The CDR3 here is CASSQESGWTGAFTDTQYF. The CDR3 DNA reads TGCGCCAGCAGCCAAGAATCCGGATGGACGGGAGCGTTTACAGATACGCAGTATTTT.

The gene calls are TRBV9 and TRBJ2-7, with D uncertain. The germline V gene has CDR1 SGDLS and CDR2 YYNGEE. The CDR3 sequence is 13 residues long. With 4 bases removed from V and 1 base from J, the gap between germline ends came to 9 bases. CDR3 nucleotide sequence: TGTGCCAGCAGCCCCAGCCCTTCCTACGAGCAGTACTTC. Protein product: CASSPSPSYEQYF. Filled out from reference TRBV9 and TRBJ2-7, the complete variable domain reads DSGVTQTPKHLITATGQRVTLRCSPRSGDLSVYWYQQSLDQGLQFLIQYYNGEERAKGNILERFSAQQFPDLHSELNLSSLELGDSALYFCASSPSPSYEQYFGPGTRLTVT.

This clone was recorded once. The chain links TRBV4-1 to TRBJ2-7; no clear D gene. Germline loops: CDR1 MGHRA, CDR2 YSYEKL. V was pared by 0 bases and J by 3 bases, with 9 bases between. The CDR3 totals 14 residues. The CDR3 loop is CASSQDSSRYEQYF. Here the CDR3 DNA reads TGCGCCAGCAGCCAAGACAGCTCCCGCTACGAGCAGTACTTC.

V is TRBV5-6 and J is TRBJ2-7, with no clear D. CDR1 is SGHDT, CDR2 YYEEEE, per germline. Trimming removed 4 bases at V and 4 bases at J, with 9 bases between. CDR3 length equals 12 residues. CDR3 nucleotide sequence: TGTGCCAGCAGCCGAAGGGTTTACGAGCAGTACTTC. It codes for CASSRRVYEQYF.

This clone came up a few times. The rearrangement uses TRBV29-1 and TRBJ2-1, with 9 bases fitting TRBD2. The V and J ends lost 5 bases and 0 bases, in that order; junction bases with no gene match: 14. The CDR3 consists of 18 residues. Germline values: CDR1 SQVTM, CDR2 ANQGSEA. The CDR3 region has the DNA TGCAGCGTTTTGGGGGTAGCGGGAGCCTTGAGCTCCTACAATGAGCAGTTCTTC. It specifies CSVLGVAGALSSYNEQFF.

V is TRBV29-1 and J is TRBJ2-7, with TRBD2 matching over 9 bases. CDR3 length: 14 amino acids. Germline V gene data show CDR1 as SQVTM and CDR2 as ANQGSEA. V gave up 8 bases and J gave up 2 bases; unmatched junction bases: 10. CDR3 nucleotides: TGCAGCTATACCCTAGCGGGACTACCCTACGAGCAGTACTTC. Translation: CSYTLAGLPYEQYF.

The chain combines TRBV27 with TRBJ2-1, with D unresolved. Trimming took off 1 base at V and 0 bases at J, with 7 bases between the two ends. Germline CDR1 and CDR2: MNHEY and SMNVEV (reference sequence). CDR3 length: 15 amino acids. The CDR3 DNA reads TGTGCCAGCAGTTTATGGAGAGGCTCCTACAATGAGCAGTTCTTC. The encoded protein is CASSLWRGSYNEQFF.

This chain links TRBV27 with TRBJ2-7, with 7 bases that match TRBD2. Germline V gene lookup returns CDR1 MNHEY and CDR2 SMNVEV (reference sequence). Unmatched junction bases numbered 4, after V lost 4 bases and J lost 4 bases. The CDR3 has 13 residues. CDR3 sequence: CASSWEGRYEQYF. As DNA, the CDR3 is TGTGCCAGCAGTTGGGAGGGTCGGTACGAGCAGTACTTC.

The V call is TRBV7-8, the J call TRBJ2-3; a weak D match, TRBD2 (7 bases). Germline V CDR1 and CDR2: SGHVS, FQNEAQ. V was clipped by 2 bases and J by 5 bases, with 14 bases between them. The CDR3 is 15 amino acids. CDR3 sequence reads: CASSLLGGGGDTQYF. The DNA of the CDR3 is TGTGCCAGCAGCTTACTGGGGGGGGGCGGAGATACGCAGTATTTT.

The chain employs TRBV11-2 and TRBJ2-1, with TRBD2 matching 12 bases. This CDR3 contains 17 residues. Germline trimming cut 5 bases from V and 2 bases from J; bases unmatched to any gene: 7. In germline, CDR1 is SGHAT, CDR2 FQNNGV. CDR3 nucleotides: TGTGCCAGCAGCCCCCGGACTAGCGGGAACCCCTACAATGAGCAGTTCTTC. It encodes CASSPRTSGNPYNEQFF.

This sequence joins TRBV5-6 and TRBJ2-7, with 7 nucleotides matching TRBD1. Looked up from germline, CDR1 is SGHDT and CDR2 is YYEEEE. Losses at the gene ends were 2 bases for V and 1 base for J; bases not matched to a gene: 9. This CDR3 is built from 16 residues. DNA of the CDR3: TGTGCCAGCAGCTTAGGACAGGAAACGGTTTCCTACGAGCAGTACTTC. Translated, it gives CASSLGQETVSYEQYF.

V gene TRBV7-8 combines with J gene TRBJ2-7, with D unresolved. In germline, CDR1 is SGHVS, CDR2 FQNEAQ. The CDR3 covers 12 residues. V lost 1 base and J 9 bases, leaving 10 bases between the germline ends. The CDR3: CASSLEVSGQYF. The CDR3 DNA sequence: TGTGCCAGCAGCTTAGAAGTATCGGGGCAGTACTTC. The full variable domain, in which reference TRBV7-8 and TRBJ2-7 provide the parts outside the CDR3, is GAGVSQSPRYKVAKRGQDVALRCDPISGHVSLFWYQQALGQGPEFLTYFQNEAQLDKSGLPSDRFFAERPEGSVSTLKIQRTQQEDSAVYLCASSLEVSGQYFGPGTRLTVT.

The gene calls are TRBV30 and TRBJ2-3; TRBD1 matches at 7 bases. The CDR3 is made up of 14 amino acids. Looked up from germline, CDR1 is GTSNPN and CDR2 is SVGIG (reference sequence). Unmatched junction bases numbered 4, after V lost 0 bases and J lost 4 bases. The CDR3 nucleotides read TGTGCCTGGAGTGTACGACAGGGTGCAGATACGCAGTATTTT. As protein: CAWSVRQGADTQYF.

This clone occurred once. This chain connects TRBV2 to TRBJ2-1, with D unclear. With 3 bases removed from V and 0 bases from J, the gap between germline ends came to 9 bases. Germline-derived CDR1 and CDR2 are SNHLY and FYNNEI. The CDR3 is 15 residues long. Here the CDR3 reads CASSDYRSSYNEQFF. CDR3 nucleotides: TGTGCCAGCAGTGACTACCGAAGCTCCTACAATGAGCAGTTCTTC.

For the CDR3, the DNA is TGTGCCAGCAGGACCGGGGACAGGGGTGACACTGAAGCTTTCTTT. It translates to CASRTGDRGDTEAFF. The chain recombines TRBV2 with TRBJ1-1, with 10 bases identical to TRBD1. CDR1 and CDR2 (germline): SNHLY, FYNNEI. V gave up 6 bases and J gave up 3 bases; unmatched junction bases: 7. The CDR3 runs 15 residues. Combining the CDR3 with reference TRBV2 and TRBJ1-1 gives the whole variable domain EPEVTQTPSHQVTQMGQEVILRCVPISNHLYFYWYRQILGQKVEFLVSFYNNEISEKSEIFDDQFSVERPDGSNFTLKIRSTKLEDSAMYFCASRTGDRGDTEAFFGQGTRLTVV.

The chain uses TRBV13 and TRBJ1-3; 8 bases agree with TRBD1. After removal of 5 bases from V and 4 bases from J, the junction contained 7 bases not matched to a gene. In germline, CDR1 is PRHDT, CDR2 FYEKMQ (reference sequence). The CDR3 length is 15 residues. CDR3 region: CASSHTGGRGNTIYF. The CDR3 coding sequence is TGTGCCAGCAGCCATACAGGGGGTCGGGGAAACACCATATATTTT.

The chain employs TRBV27 and TRBJ1-1; D perhaps matches TRBD1 (5 bases). The CDR3 is made up of 14 amino acids. The V end was cut by 5 bases, the J end by 0 bases, with 10 bases between. CDR1 is MNHEY and CDR2 is SMNVEV in the germline V gene (reference sequence). The CDR3 loop is CASSQGRLNTEAFF. CDR3 nucleotide sequence: TGTGCCAGCAGTCAGGGACGGTTGAACACTGAAGCTTTCTTT.

This clone came up a few times. This chain links TRBV6-1 with TRBJ1-4, with a tentative D call TRBD1 (5 bases). From germline, CDR1 is MNHNS and CDR2 SASEGT. This CDR3 comprises 16 residues. Trimming took off 3 bases at V and 3 bases at J, with 14 bases between the two ends. CDR3 in amino acids: CASSDGGLGPNEKLFF. The CDR3 coding sequence is TGTGCCAGCAGTGACGGGGGATTAGGGCCTAATGAAAAACTGTTTTTT.

The V call is TRBV14, the J call TRBJ2-3; D remains unclear. The CDR3 extends over 12 amino acids. V lost 1 base, J lost 9 bases, and 8 bases lay in between. CDR1 is SGHDN, CDR2 FVKESK, per germline. This chain's CDR3 is CASSQVMGTQYF. In DNA form, the CDR3 reads TGTGCCAGCAGCCAAGTCATGGGGACGCAGTATTTT.

The V and J genes are TRBV27 and TRBJ2-4; D uncertain. This CDR3 is built from 14 residues. In germline, CDR1 is MNHEY, CDR2 SMNVEV (reference sequence). The V gene lost 2 bases and the J gene lost 2 bases, with 7 bases spanning the gap. The CDR3 protein is CASSLKGSKNIQYF. The CDR3 region has the DNA TGTGCCAGCAGTTTAAAGGGATCCAAAAACATTCAGTACTTC.

The chain links TRBV7-9 to TRBJ1-1; D might be TRBD1 (6 bases). V was pared by 3 bases and J by 1 base, with 12 bases between. Looked up from germline, CDR1 is SEHNR and CDR2 is FQNEAQ (reference sequence). This CDR3 has 15 residues. The CDR3 sequence: CASSFLTGANTEAFF. The DNA of the CDR3 is TGTGCCAGCAGCTTTTTGACAGGAGCGAACACTGAAGCTTTCTTT.

The chain carries TRBV19 and TRBJ2-3; 7 bases match TRBD2. The CDR3 has 15 amino acids. Unmatched junction bases numbered 5, after V lost 5 bases and J lost 0 bases. The germline V gene encodes CDR1 LNHDA and CDR2 SQIVND (reference sequence). The CDR3 DNA sequence: TGTGCCAGTAGTTATACCGGGGGGAGCACAGATACGCAGTATTTT. Protein product: CASSYTGGSTDTQYF.

The chain is built from TRBV19 and TRBJ1-3; D call uncertain. The CDR3 sequence is 15 residues long. The germline gives CDR1 LNHDA, CDR2 SQIVND (reference sequence). The V end was cut by 6 bases, the J end by 0 bases, with 12 bases between. The CDR3 sequence is CASRLAQYSGNTIYF. Written as DNA, the CDR3 is TGTGCCAGTAGGCTCGCCCAGTACTCTGGAAACACCATATATTTT.